This is a list of T cell receptor beta chains from one sample in a study of cytomegalovirus exposure and HLA in healthy donors. The method was immunoSEQ multiplex PCR; TCRdb's version includes in-frame clones alone and lacks a portion of them. This table holds about 98,000 clones, about four fifths found once. The sample was PBMCs. Receptors originate from a female donor in good health and CMV-seropositive. CDR3s include the opening cysteine and the closing phenylalanine or tryptophan. The order of the fields is clone size, V gene, J gene, D gene, CDR3 DNA, CDR3 protein. A D gene is named only where the DNA matches it firmly. Part of the rows lack a size; the others show once, few, many or a class for expanded clones.

>-|TRBV7-9|TRBJ1-1|TRBD1
TGTGCCAGCAGCCCGCATTTTCTCGGACAGGGGGTTGACACTGAAGCTTTCTTT
CASSPHFLGQGVDTEAFF
>-|TRBV5-4|TRBJ2-1|TRBD2
TGTGCCAGCAGCTCGGGACTAGCGGGGGGGCCGGACAATGAGCAGTTCTTC
CASSSGLAGGPDNEQFF
>-|TRBV9|TRBJ2-1|-
TGTGCCAGCAGCGTAGAAGCGGCGTCGTCCTACAATGAGCAGTTCTTC
CASSVEAASSYNEQFF
>-|TRBV6-1|TRBJ1-3|-
TGTGCCAGCAGGGAGACAGTCGCAAACACCATATATTTT
CASRETVANTIYF
>-|TRBV30|TRBJ2-7|-
TGTGCCTGGAGTGTTGGAGTAACCTACGAGCAGTACTTC
CAWSVGVTYEQYF
>-|TRBV9|TRBJ2-7|-
TGTGCCAGCAGCGTAGGTACAGGGCTCTCCTACGAGCAGTACTTC
CASSVGTGLSYEQYF
>-|TRBV29-1|TRBJ2-1|TRBD2
TGCAGCGTCGTAACTAGCGGGGTACTCAATGAGCAGTTCTTC
CSVVTSGVLNEQFF
>few|TRBV27|TRBJ2-5|TRBD1
TGTGCCAGCAGTCTCGGACAGGGATGGACCCAGTACTTC
CASSLGQGWTQYF
>-|TRBV1|TRBJ1-1|-
TGCACCAGCAGCCAAGGGGACAGACAAAAAATGAACACTGAAGCTTTCTTT
CTSSQGDRQKMNTEAFF
>-|TRBV9|TRBJ2-7|-
TGTGCCAGCAGCGTAGGGTCGGTGGGCAGCTACGAGCAGTACTTC
CASSVGSVGSYEQYF
>-|TRBV27|TRBJ2-1|TRBD2
TGTGCCAGCACGACTAGCGGGGGCCTTACACTCAATGAGCAGTTCTTC
CASTTSGGLTLNEQFF
>-|TRBV5-4|TRBJ2-2|-
TGTGCCAGCAGCACCAGGTTTCCCGGGGAGCTGTTTTTT
CASSTRFPGELFF
>-|TRBV10-3|TRBJ2-7|TRBD1
TGTGCCATCAGTGGTAACCGGGACAGGGATACCTACGAGCAGTACTTC
CAISGNRDRDTYEQYF
>-|TRBV4-2|TRBJ2-3|-
TGTGCCAGCAGCCAAGAGGGGGGGGGCGGGAGAACAGATACGCAGTATTTT
CASSQEGGGGRTDTQYF
>-|TRBV11-2|TRBJ2-6|-
TGTGCCAGCAGCTTTATGGTTGGGAGGATGGCCTCCGTCCTGACTTTC
CASSFMVGRMASVLTF
>-|TRBV5-4|TRBJ1-1|TRBD1
TGTGCCAGCAGCCTGGACAGGGGTGGACGAACTGAAGCTTTCTTT
CASSLDRGGRTEAFF
>-|TRBV10-3|TRBJ2-1|TRBD2
TGTGCCATCAGTGATGGTTTAGTAGGGACTAGCGGGAGGGTTGAGCAGTTCTTC
CAISDGLVGTSGRVEQFF
>few|TRBV18|TRBJ1-3|TRBD1
TGTGCCAGCTCACCGGGACAGGGAGGGGCTGGAAACACCATATATTTT
CASSPGQGGAGNTIYF
>once|TRBV10-3|TRBJ2-1|TRBD2
TGTGCCATCAGTAAGGCTAGCGGGAGTGAGTACAATGAGCAGTTCTTC
CAISKASGSEYNEQFF
>once|TRBV10-3|TRBJ2-3|TRBD2
TGTGCCATCAGTGGACTAGCGGGAGATGATACGCAGTATTTT
CAISGLAGDDTQYF
>-|TRBV10-2|TRBJ2-1|TRBD1
TGCGCCAGCTTCGTCGGACAGGGGGCCGGGAATGAGCAGTTCTTC
CASFVGQGAGNEQFF
>-|TRBV11-2|TRBJ2-3|-
TGTGCCAGCAGACCAGATTGGGGCAGGACGGGCACAGATACGCAGTATTTT
CASRPDWGRTGTDTQYF
>few|TRBV19|TRBJ2-5|TRBD2
TGTGCCAGTAGTATAGTGGGGAGGGGCCAGTACTTC
CASSIVGRGQYF
>-|TRBV29-1|TRBJ1-2|TRBD1
TGCAGCGTTGAAGCCCGACAGGGGGAAAACCTACCTGGGGGCTACACCTTC
CSVEARQGENLPGGYTF
>-|TRBV28|TRBJ1-3|TRBD1
TGTGCCAGCAGTCTCCTAGTTGGAGGGACAGGGGGTGGAAACACCATATATTTT
CASSLLVGGTGGGNTIYF
>once|TRBV7-6|TRBJ1-1|-
TGTGCCAGCAGCTCAGGGTTTATGAACACTGAAGCTTTCTTT
CASSSGFMNTEAFF
>-|TRBV9|TRBJ2-7|-
TGTGCCAGCAGCGTAGCTACAGGGAAAGGCTACGAGCAGTACTTC
CASSVATGKGYEQYF
>-|TRBV6-1|TRBJ2-3|TRBD2
TGTGCCAGCAGTGGCAGACTAGCGGCAGGGAGAGATACGCAGTATTTT
CASSGRLAAGRDTQYF
>-|TRBV5-6|TRBJ1-1|TRBD1
TGTGCCAGCAGCCGGCTGGGACAGTCCTACACTGAAGCTTTCTTT
CASSRLGQSYTEAFF